This is a list of T cell receptor beta chains from one sample in a study of tumor and adjacent non-tumor tissue in lung cancer. TCRdb redid the calling of the multiplex PCR reads with MiXCR, one entry per CDR3 protein. The top ten clones hold less than 40% of a sample with 98,000 or so distinct CDR3 sequences, roughly 78% of them seen once. Sequenced: distant non-tumor lung tissue. These receptors were taken from a man aged 60 to 69 with small cell lung cancer. Each CDR3 is given with its conserved first and last residue. The D gene is left open where the match is weak. Not all rows give a size; the values are once, few, many and, for expanded clones, a class.

j_gene,d_gene,abundance,v_gene,CDR3aa,CDR3nt
TRBJ2-4,TRBD1,-,TRBV4-2,CTSCPRGTGGRAKNIQYF,TGTACCAGCTGCCCCCGTGGGACAGGGGGGCGAGCCAAAAACATTCAGTACTTC
TRBJ2-2,TRBD2,once,TRBV6-1,CASRVAGDTGELFF,TGTGCCAGCAGAGTAGCGGGTGACACAGGGGAGCTGTTTTTT
TRBJ1-1,-,-,TRBV5-4,CAMVLGRGTEAFF,TGTGCGATGGTCCTAGGGAGAGGAACTGAAGCTTTCTTT
TRBJ1-4,-,-,TRBV20-1,CSARDLGLTTDEKLFF,TGCAGTGCTAGAGATCTCGGGCTTACTACAGATGAAAAACTGTTTTTT
TRBJ2-3,-,medium-sized,TRBV11-3,CASSHPRGTQYF,TGTGCCAGCAGCCACCCCCGGGGTACGCAGTATTTT
TRBJ2-1,-,-,TRBV4-1,CASSQVRGKGGAIYNGQFF,TGCGCCAGCAGCCAAGTTAGGGGGAAAGGCGGGGCCATATACAATGGGCAGTTCTTC
TRBJ2-3,TRBD1,-,TRBV6-5,CAIRRTGQAQPQYF,TGTGCCATCAGGCGTACAGGACAGGCTCAGCCCCAGTATTTT
TRBJ2-5,-,-,TRBV7-9,CASSFSTGFQTQYF,TGTGCCAGCAGCTTCTCCACAGGGTTCCAGACCCAGTACTTC
TRBJ2-7,-,once,TRBV5-5,CATRLQGPTEQYF,TGTGCCACCAGGTTACAGGGACCTACGGAGCAGTACTTC
TRBJ2-1,TRBD2,-,TRBV11-2,CASSLVLAGGYYYSEQFF,TGTGCCAGCAGCTTAGTACTAGCGGGAGGCTACTACTACAGTGAGCAGTTCTTC
TRBJ2-1,TRBD1,-,TRBV10-3,CAINEYSGTGFNEYFF,TGTGCCATCAACGAATACTCCGGGACAGGGTTCAATGAGTACTTCTTC
TRBJ2-1,TRBD2,-,TRBV4-2,CTSSQGLAGTDSEQFF,TGTACCAGCAGCCAAGGACTAGCGGGCACCGACAGTGAGCAGTTCTTC
TRBJ2-4,TRBD1,-,TRBV11-2,CASSLAMGQGVAKNNQYF,TGTGCCAGTAGCTTGGCGATGGGACAGGGGGTAGCCAAAAACAATCAGTACTTC
TRBJ2-7,TRBD2,once,TRBV5-4,CASSASGTRGGEQQF,TGTGCCAGCAGCGCATCCGGGACTAGAGGAGGGGAGCAGCAGTTC
TRBJ1-5,-,-,TRBV4-1,CSSSQEMSQPQHF,TGCTCCAGTAGCCAGGAGATGTCTCAGCCCCAGCATTTT
TRBJ1-2,-,-,TRBV12-3/TRBV12-4,CASRERGDPALYAYTF,TGTGCCAGCAGAGAAAGAGGGGACCCAGCCCTCTATGCCTACACCTTC
TRBJ2-2,-,-,TRBV28,CASSWWTDTNTGELFF,TGTGCCAGCAGTTGGTGGACGGATACGAACACCGGGGAGCTGTTTTTT
TRBJ2-7,-,-,TRBV20-1,CSARGKRSGEQYF,TGCAGTGCTAGAGGCAAAAGATCGGGGGAGCAGTACTTC
TRBJ2-1,-,-,TRBV5-4,CVSSLGPGSYNGQFF,TGTGTCAGCAGCCTCGGACCCGGCTCCTACAATGGGCAGTTCTTC
TRBJ2-7,-,-,TRBV4-1,CANSQAMKGTDSYERYF,TGCGCCAACAGCCAAGCCATGAAGGGGACGGACTCCTACGAGCGGTACTTC
TRBJ2-7,TRBD2,once,TRBV7-3,CASCPSGGPYEQYF,TGTGCCAGCTGTCCTAGCGGGGGTCCCTACGAGCAGTACTTC
TRBJ1-2,-,-,TRBV6-1,CANTTGGRNYDYTF,TGTGCCAACACGACCGGGGGCCGAAACTATGACTACACCTTC
TRBJ2-1,-,-,TRBV6-5,CASSYRKARLGEQFF,TGTGCCAGCAGTTACCGAAAGGCAAGGCTCGGTGAGCAGTTCTTC
TRBJ2-1,-,-,TRBV5-4,CASSLDQATQFYNEQFF,TGTGCCAGTAGCTTGGATCAGGCGACCCAGTTCTACAATGAGCAGTTCTTC
TRBJ2-2,-,-,TRBV5-4,CASSFTSWSGIGELFF,TGTGCCAGCAGTTTTACTAGCTGGAGCGGAATCGGGGAGCTGTTTTTT
TRBJ2-2,-,-,TRBV4-2,CASSLDLRANIGKLFF,TGTGCCAGCAGCCTAGATTTGAGGGCCAACATCGGGAAGCTGTTTTTT
TRBJ1-5,-,-,TRBV29-1,CSVVYGSWDMQHF,TGCAGCGTTGTTTACGGGAGCTGGGATATGCAGCATTTT
TRBJ1-2,TRBD1,once,TRBV6-5,CTSTPVTGTGNYGYTF,TGTACCAGCACCCCCGTCACCGGGACAGGGAACTATGGCTACACCTTC
TRBJ2-1,-,-,TRBV11-2,CGISLIGMGSYNEQFF,TGTGGCATCAGCTTAATCGGGATGGGCTCCTACAATGAGCAGTTCTTC
TRBJ2-7,-,once,TRBV6-1,CVISEGGLTGDEQYF,TGTGTCATCAGTGAAGGGGGACTAACGGGGGACGAGCAGTACTTC
TRBJ2-5,-,-,TRBV6-2/TRBV6-3,CTSSYQVGGWAQETQYF,TGTACCAGCAGTTACCAGGTAGGAGGATGGGCCCAAGAGACCCAGTACTTC
TRBJ2-3,-,-,TRBV5-1,CANSLLGAGTDTQYF,TGCGCCAATAGCTTGCTCGGGGCAGGCACAGATACGCAGTATTTT
TRBJ2-2,-,few,TRBV29-1,CSVTPIRNSGELFF,TGCAGCGTTACGCCGATCAGGAACAGCGGTGAGCTGTTTTTT
TRBJ2-1,TRBD2,-,TRBV29-1,CSAPGLAGLEEFF,TGCAGTGCACCGGGACTAGCGGGACTAGAGGAGTTCTTC
TRBJ2-5,-,few,TRBV11-2,CASSFNSKEIQYF,TGTGCCAGTAGCTTTAATAGTAAAGAGATCCAGTACTTC
TRBJ1-5,-,many,TRBV12-3/TRBV12-4,CASSLGGGNQPQHF,TGTGCCAGCAGCCTTGGGGGGGGCAATCAGCCCCAGCATTTT
TRBJ2-5,TRBD1,-,TRBV10-3,CGISEDRGSQYF,TGTGGTATCAGTGAGGACAGGGGGTCCCAGTACTTC
TRBJ2-2,-,-,TRBV10-3,CAISQGHRSMNTGEMFF,TGTGCCATCAGCCAGGGGCACCGATCTATGAACACCGGGGAAATGTTTTTT
TRBJ1-1,-,-,TRBV29-1,CSVTTAMNTVAFF,TGCAGCGTCACGACAGCCATGAACACTGTAGCTTTCTTT